This note documents a single T cell receptor (beta chain) sequence. The antigen is undetermined. Researchers used the Oncomine TCR Beta short-read assay to sequence DNA from cultured CD4+ T cells. One entry per CDR3 protein, called by TCRdb with MiXCR from the PCR reads. There are approximately 20,000 distinct CDR3 sequences in the sample; about 40% occur only once, and roughly 5.2% lies in the top ten. The data are from a study of vaccination and CD4 T cells after COVID-19. On the study more broadly: Comprising six males and four females, the convalescent participants counted two Hispanic individuals among them. Blood was drawn a median around 70 days post second dose, range 14 to 241. General study points: The appearance of a median approximately 90% of reactive clones in convalescent patients occurred only post-vaccination.

Treatment meaning: roughly 11-day PBMC culture with coronavirus spike peptide pools or control peptides (ViraFEST assay). The sequencing here drew on CD4+ T cells from blood, cultured in vitro, taken before SARS-CoV-2 vaccination. The sequence came from a human donor who had recovered from COVID-19.

The CDR3, as DNA: TGTGCCAGCAGTCCCCGGGCAGGGAGCAACGAGCAGTACTTC. Its translation is CASSPRAGSNEQYF. J is TRBJ2-7 and V is TRBV6-1; perhaps D is TRBD1 or TRBD2 (5 bases each). Germline V gene data show CDR1 as MNHNS and CDR2 as SASEGT. V was trimmed by 5 bases and J by 5 bases, leaving 16 bases between them. The CDR3 consists of 14 residues.